Below, 8 T cell receptor beta chains from the same sample are listed, as sequenced in a study of cytomegalovirus exposure and HLA in healthy donors. The PCR made use of 60 Vbeta and 13 Jbeta primers. Using immunoSEQ multiplex PCR, the repertoire was profiled, and TCRdb retains in-frame clones only, with some absent. The sample includes about 170,000 clones, 75% to 90% of them seen just once. Sequencing was done on a sample of PBMCs. All receptors derive from a woman between 50 and 59 years old in good health and CMV-seropositive.

The chain joins TRBV5-1 to TRBJ2-7; TRBD1 matches at 7 bases. Germline CDR1 SGHRS, CDR2 YFSETQ. The CDR3 has 14 amino acids. J lost 3 bases, V lost 0 bases, and 3 bases had no gene match. This chain's CDR3 is CASSLEDRSYEQYF. In DNA form, the CDR3 reads TGCGCCAGCAGCTTGGAGGACAGGAGCTACGAGCAGTACTTC.

Points on this clone: Within the sample, other DNA sequences also encode this same CDR3. This chain uses TRBV2 with TRBJ2-3, with 10 bases matching TRBD2. This CDR3 comprises 13 residues. V lost 4 bases to trimming and J lost 9 bases; unmatched junction nucleotides: 4. Per germline, CDR1 SNHLY and CDR2 FYNNEI. The CDR3 reads CASSGLAGETQYF. CDR3 bases: TGTGCCAGCAGTGGGCTAGCGGGGGAAACGCAGTATTTT.

The chain links TRBV19 to TRBJ1-3, with 7 bases that match TRBD1. V shed 7 bases, J shed 4 bases, and the junction held 4 bases outside the gene matches. Germline assignment: CDR1 LNHDA and CDR2 SQIVND (reference sequence). This CDR3 comprises 13 residues. The chain's CDR3 is CASIRQGGNTIYF. The DNA of the CDR3 is TGTGCCAGTATTCGACAGGGCGGAAACACCATATATTTT.

This chain links TRBV29-1 with TRBJ2-7; a weak D match, TRBD1 (6 bases). The V end was cut by 7 bases, the J end by 7 bases, with 20 bases between. Per germline, CDR1 SQVTM and CDR2 ANQGSEA. This CDR3 spans 13 amino acids. The CDR3 here is CSGAISGDGEQYF. As DNA, the CDR3 is TGCAGCGGAGCAATTTCAGGGGACGGGGAGCAGTACTTC.

Note on this clone: In the same sample, other DNA sequences code for this CDR3. J is TRBJ2-5 and V is TRBV5-4, with 10 bases identical to TRBD1. Per the germline V gene, CDR1 is SGHNT and CDR2 is YYREEE (reference sequence). This CDR3 contains 13 residues. J was trimmed by 5 bases and V by 4 bases; bases with no gene match: 2. CDR3 in DNA: TGTGCCAGCAGCCGGACAGGGGGGGAGACCCAGTACTTC. Translating it yields CASSRTGGETQYF.

The J gene is TRBJ1-5, the V gene TRBV21-1; TRBD1 is the table's D call, not checked against the DNA. TRBV21-1 is a pseudogene segment. The length of the CDR3 is 17 residues. CDR3 DNA: TGTGCCAGCAGCAAAGGGGGGAGGACAGGTGGCAATCAGCCCCAGCATTTT. Protein product: CASSKGGRTGGNQPQHF.

V and J are TRBV5-8 and TRBJ2-6; maybe TRBD2 (6 bases). The length of the CDR3 is 17 residues. V was shortened by 0 bases and J by 2 bases, with 12 bases between the two germline ends. Germline V lookup: CDR1 SGHTS, CDR2 YDEGEE. The CDR3: CASSLGGRLTGANVLTF. The CDR3 DNA sequence: TGTGCCAGCAGCTTGGGAGGGAGGCTGACTGGGGCCAACGTCCTGACTTTC.

J is TRBJ1-3 and V is TRBV7-2, with D possibly being TRBD1 (6 bases). The germline CDR1 and CDR2 sequences are SGHTA and FQGNSA. Trimming removed 2 bases at V and 4 bases at J, with 12 bases between. The CDR3 covers 15 residues. The CDR3 bases are TGTGCCAGCAGCTTAACGGAGGACAGCGGAAACACCATATATTTT. Its protein product is CASSLTEDSGNTIYF.